One and the same sample provided the 9 T cell receptor beta chains below, sequenced in a study of blood T cell repertoires in COVID-19. TCRdb's table, derived via immunoSEQ multiplex PCR, lists solely in-frame clones and lacks some. The data show fewer than 120,000 clones, with roughly 85% seen just once and approximately 16% held by the top ten. The sample taken for sequencing was peripheral blood. These receptors came from a woman of 80 years or more with active or convalescent COVID-19.

The V and J genes are TRBV6-5 and TRBJ1-1; 7 bases align to TRBD1. The V gene's germline CDR1 is MNHEY and CDR2 SVGAGI. V lost 6 bases, J lost 1 base, and 5 bases stayed unmatched. This CDR3 comprises 14 residues. The CDR3 spells CASSRDSSNTEAFF. The CDR3 nucleotides read TGTGCCAGCAGCCGGGACAGCTCGAACACTGAAGCTTTCTTT.

The chain links TRBV28 to TRBJ2-7; 7 positions agree with TRBD1. After removal of 3 bases from V and 2 bases from J, the junction contained 28 bases not matched to a gene. The germline gives CDR1 MDHEN, CDR2 SYDVKM. This CDR3 spans 22 amino acids. The CDR3 loop reads CASSFPLNSFGTEQTETYEQYF. CDR3 DNA sequence: TGTGCCAGCAGTTTCCCCCTTAATAGTTTCGGGACAGAACAAACCGAAACCTACGAGCAGTACTTC.

This clone came up once. The chain is built from TRBV19 and TRBJ2-7; D call uncertain. This CDR3 is 13 amino acids long. Per the germline V gene, CDR1 is LNHDA and CDR2 is SQIVND (reference sequence). V dropped 3 bases and J dropped 1 base, with 7 bases sitting between them. The CDR3 DNA reads TGTGCCAGTAGTATTGACGGGTCCTACGAGCAGTACTTC. Its translation is CASSIDGSYEQYF.

This clone was counted between two and nine times. CDR3 loop: CASSLWQENTEAFF. In nucleotides, the CDR3 is TGTGCCAGCAGTTTATGGCAGGAGAACACTGAAGCTTTCTTT. The J gene is TRBJ1-1, the V gene TRBV27; D is undetermined. The CDR3 contains 14 residues. The germline CDR1 and CDR2 sequences are MNHEY and SMNVEV (reference sequence). Between the trimmed V and J ends, which lost 1 base and 1 base, there was a span of 7 bases.

The rearrangement uses TRBV24-1 and TRBJ2-1; D uncertain. V lost 4 bases and J 9 bases, leaving 15 bases between the germline ends. The length of the CDR3 is 14 residues. Germline V CDR1 and CDR2: KGHDR, SFDVKD. Here the CDR3 DNA reads TGTGCCACCAGTGAAAACTGGGCGTCGGCTGAGCAGTTCTTC. Amino acids: CATSENWASAEQFF.

This clone has more than one count but fewer than ten. V usage is TRBV29-1 and J usage is TRBJ2-7, with D perhaps matching TRBD2 (5 bases). Looked up from germline, CDR1 is SQVTM and CDR2 is ANQGSEA. V was shortened by 4 bases and J by 6 bases, with 13 bases between the two germline ends. This CDR3 comprises 12 residues. The CDR3 sequence is CSVGELAGEQYF. The CDR3 nucleotides are TGCAGCGTTGGAGAGCTAGCTGGCGAGCAGTACTTC.

There are a few counts of this clone. The genes are TRBV7-9 and TRBJ2-5; D might be TRBD2 (6 bases). The CDR3 has 14 residues. Germline CDR1 reads SEHNR; CDR2 reads FQNEAQ (reference sequence). Trimming took off 5 bases at V and 1 base at J, with 11 bases between the two ends. CDR3 sequence: CASSEGLIQETQYF. The CDR3 DNA reads as TGTGCCAGCAGCGAGGGACTCATCCAAGAGACCCAGTACTTC. The full variable domain, completed using reference TRBV7-9 and TRBJ2-5, is DTGVSQNPRHKITKRGQNVTFRCDPISEHNRLYWYRQTLGQGPEFLTYFQNEAQLEKSRLLSDRFSAERPKGSFSTLEIQRTEQGDSAMYLCASSEGLIQETQYFGPGTRLLVL.

This sequence joins TRBV11-3 and TRBJ2-7; D is perhaps TRBD2 (6 bases). Germline V gene data show CDR1 as SGHNT and CDR2 as YENEEA. The V and J ends lost 3 bases and 5 bases respectively, with 20 bases between them. The CDR3 sequence is 16 residues long. The CDR3 DNA reads TGTGCCAGCAGCTTGGGAGGCAGGGATAGGATCCACGAGCAGTACTTC. This gives the protein CASSLGGRDRIHEQYF.

This clone was picked up a small number of times. The chain combines TRBV21-1 with TRBJ2-3; the table's D call, TRBD1, was not checked against the DNA. TRBV21-1 is recorded as a pseudogene. The length of the CDR3 is 18 residues. The CDR3 spells CASSKGGAGPTNTDTQYF. The CDR3 region has the DNA TGTGCCAGCAGCAAAGGGGGCGCAGGACCTACAAATACAGATACGCAGTATTTT.